The clone carrying this T cell receptor (beta chain) was observed once. The entry originates in a study of blood T cell repertoires in COVID-19. Individuals drawn from around 25 US areas were about 18 to 90 years old. Grouping used clinical history reported by participants in a survey and questionnaire. Per the study methods: Cell counts per sample came from amplifying reference gene primers. Profiled with immunoSEQ multiplex PCR; TCRdb holds only in-frame clones, not every one. That table gives V, J and clone size, and the DNA gave D and trimming. The profile shows under 450,000 clones, 87% of them singletons. Material: PBMCs or T cells enriched from blood (not recorded which). The source is a woman aged 25 to 39 who had recovered from COVID-19.

CDR3 residues: CASSIRSDTQYF. The CDR3 bases are TGTGCCAGTAGTATACGTTCGGATACGCAGTATTTT. The J gene is TRBJ2-3, the V gene TRBV19; D ambiguous. The CDR3 runs to 12 residues. Germline loops: CDR1 LNHDA, CDR2 SQIVND (reference sequence). With 2 bases removed from V and 6 bases from J, the gap between germline ends came to 6 bases.